This entry lists 20 T cell receptor beta chains sequenced from one sample in a study of T cell responses to AZD1222 COVID-19 vaccine. The method was immunoSEQ multiplex PCR; TCRdb's version includes in-frame clones alone and lacks a portion of them. The data hold some 150,000 clones, with roughly 91% observed a single time. This material consisted of peripheral blood, taken on day 0 of AZD1222 vaccination. Receptors were obtained from an adult in good health.

About this clone itself: No conserved phenylalanine or tryptophan ends this CDR3, so it is likely a read error. No DNA is shown, since the ends of the CDR3 on it are uncertain; the CDR3 is the one TCRdb lists. J is TRBJ2-7 and V is TRBV6-1; TRBD2, the D gene given by the table, was not confirmed from the DNA. Per germline, CDR1 MNHNS and CDR2 SASEGT. The CDR3 has 12 residues if both end residues are counted. The CDR3 is CASSEVLELHFL.

The rearrangement links TRBV2 to TRBJ2-1; 9 positions match TRBD1. The CDR3 covers 14 residues. The germline V gene encodes CDR1 SNHLY and CDR2 FYNNEI. Trimming removed 11 bases from V and 5 bases from J; junction bases left unmatched: 10. CDR3 bases: TGTGCCGGCGCCACAGGGGGCGCGAACAATGAGCAGTTCTTC. This translates into CAGATGGANNEQFF.

The rearrangement uses TRBV5-8 and TRBJ1-1; D gene unclear. Trimming left V 1 base short and J 6 bases short, with 13 bases between. CDR1 is SGHTS, CDR2 YDEGEE, per germline. The CDR3 is made up of 14 amino acids. Here the CDR3 reads CASSLYGRSAEAFF. CDR3 DNA sequence: TGTGCCAGCAGCTTGTACGGAAGGAGTGCTGAAGCTTTCTTT.

V and J are TRBV2 and TRBJ1-5; D might be TRBD1 (5 bases). This CDR3 is built from 17 residues. Germline CDR1 is SNHLY and CDR2 is FYNNEI. Trimming stripped 1 base from V and 0 bases from J, with 13 bases between. The DNA of the CDR3 is TGTGCCAGCAGTGAAGACCGGGGGAGCAATAGCAATCAGCCCCAGCATTTT. Translation gives CASSEDRGSNSNQPQHF.

This sequence joins TRBV13 and TRBJ2-2; the D gene is possibly TRBD1 (5 bases). Trimming stripped 5 bases from V and 4 bases from J, with 17 bases between. Germline assignment: CDR1 PRHDT and CDR2 FYEKMQ (reference sequence). This CDR3 has 16 residues. In DNA, the CDR3 is TGTGCCAGCAGCACCAGCGACAGAGAACTCACCGGGGAGCTGTTTTTT. It codes for CASSTSDRELTGELFF.

The chain combines TRBV9 with TRBJ2-1, with TRBD1 identical over 11 bases. In germline, CDR1 is SGDLS, CDR2 YYNGEE. Unmatched junction bases numbered 3, after V lost 0 bases and J lost 1 base. This CDR3 has 17 residues. The CDR3 DNA reads as TGTGCCAGCAGCGTAGCTGGGACAGGGGGGTCCTACAATGAGCAGTTCTTC. It encodes CASSVAGTGGSYNEQFF. The entire variable domain, with the rest obtained from reference TRBV9 and TRBJ2-1, is as follows: DSGVTQTPKHLITATGQRVTLRCSPRSGDLSVYWYQQSLDQGLQFLIQYYNGEERAKGNILERFSAQQFPDLHSELNLSSLELGDSALYFCASSVAGTGGSYNEQFFGPGTRLTVL.

This chain's CDR3 is CATSSGNTEAFF. CDR3 bases: TGTGCCACCAGCAGTGGGAACACTGAAGCTTTCTTT. The chain combines TRBV15 with TRBJ1-1, with D uncertain. The CDR3 spans 12 residues. The V and J ends lost 3 bases and 1 base respectively, with 3 bases between them. Looked up from germline, CDR1 is LNHNV and CDR2 is YYDKDF (reference sequence). Together with reference TRBV15 and TRBJ1-1, the CDR3 gives the full variable domain: DAMVIQNPRYQVTQFGKPVTLSCSQTLNHNVMYWYQQKSSQAPKLLFHYYDKDFNNEADTPDNFQSRRPNTSFCFLDIRSPGLGDTAMYLCATSSGNTEAFFGQGTRLTVV.

This chain joins TRBV6-2 or TRBV6-3 and TRBJ2-7, with no clear D. Germline assignment: CDR1 MNHEY and CDR2 SVGEGT. This CDR3 is built from 12 residues. Trimming removed 2 bases at V and 2 bases at J, with 4 bases between. The DNA for the CDR3 is TGTGCCAGCAGTTACGTAACCTACGAGCAGTACTTC. It codes for CASSYVTYEQYF.

J is TRBJ1-5 and V is TRBV10-3; tentatively, D is TRBD1 (5 bases). The CDR3 covers 14 residues. The V gene's germline CDR1 is ENHRY and CDR2 SYGVKD. Trimming removed 0 bases at V and 11 bases at J, with 14 bases between. The CDR3 reads CAISESEGFGAQHF. As DNA, the CDR3 is TGTGCCATCAGTGAGTCCGAGGGGTTCGGGGCCCAGCATTTT.

A single count supports this clone. CDR3 loop: CASSHGYGGKDTEAFF. CDR3 nucleotide sequence: TGTGCCAGCAGCCATGGGTACGGAGGAAAGGACACTGAAGCTTTCTTT. The chain joins TRBV3-1 (or the pseudogene TRBV3-2) to TRBJ1-1; D gene uncertain. V dropped 3 bases and J dropped 3 bases, with 17 bases sitting between them. The CDR3 has 16 residues. Per the germline V gene, CDR1 is LGHDT and CDR2 is YNNKEL (reference sequence).

The rearrangement joins TRBV5-8 to TRBJ1-6; D is unresolved. The CDR3 totals 14 residues. Trimming removed 1 base from V and 7 bases from J, with 9 bases in between. CDR1 is SGHTS and CDR2 is YDEGEE in the germline V gene. The CDR3: CASSLNGRNSPLHF. The CDR3 bases are TGTGCCAGCAGCTTGAACGGACGAAATTCACCCCTCCACTTT.

The chain couples TRBV2 to TRBJ1-2, with D unresolved. The CDR3 length is 15 residues. CDR1 and CDR2 from the germline V gene are SNHLY and FYNNEI. The V end lost 7 bases, the J end lost 6 bases, and 21 bases lay between the germline ends. The CDR3 DNA reads as TGTGCCAGCACGTTGGGGAGGTGGACGGCGGATGGCTACACCTTC. Protein sequence: CASTLGRWTADGYTF.

This clone was observed a handful of times. V usage is TRBV7-2 and J usage is TRBJ2-7; 10 nucleotides align to TRBD2. J gave up 1 base and V 1 base, and 4 bases lay outside the gene matches. Germline CDR1 SGHTA, CDR2 FQGNSA. This CDR3 comprises 16 residues. CDR3 in DNA: TGTGCCAGCAGCTTAGAAGGGACTAGCGCATCCTACGAGCAGTACTTC. Its protein product is CASSLEGTSASYEQYF.

The J gene is TRBJ1-2, the V gene TRBV19, with TRBD1 matching 8 bases. The length of the CDR3 is 15 residues. CDR1 is LNHDA and CDR2 is SQIVND in the germline V gene (reference sequence). J was trimmed by 6 bases and V by 4 bases; bases with no gene match: 10. The DNA of the CDR3 is TGTGCCAGTAGTACCTCGGGACAGGCGTTACATGGCTACACCTTC. It translates to CASSTSGQALHGYTF.

The genes are TRBV29-1 and TRBJ1-1; 8 nucleotides line up with TRBD1. This CDR3 spans 10 amino acids. Germline trimming cut 6 bases from V and 8 bases from J; bases unmatched to any gene: 2. Germline CDR1 and CDR2: SQVTM and ANQGSEA. The DNA for the CDR3 is TGCAGCGTGTGGACAGGGGAAGCTTTCTTT. It yields the protein CSVWTGEAFF.

The chain has TRBV27 and TRBJ2-7, with D perhaps matching TRBD1 (6 bases). Trimming cost V 4 bases and J 4 bases, with 14 bases left between them. Per the germline V gene, CDR1 is MNHEY and CDR2 is SMNVEV (reference sequence). This CDR3 is built from 14 residues. Written as DNA, the CDR3 is TGTGCCAGCAGTTCTGACAGGAGAATATACGAGCAGTACTTC. Amino acid sequence: CASSSDRRIYEQYF.

This clone has a single count. This chain joins TRBV3-1 (or the pseudogene TRBV3-2) and TRBJ1-1, with unresolved D. Trimming took 4 bases from V and 3 from J, leaving 6 bases between them. The CDR3 is 12 amino acids. Per germline, CDR1 LGHDT and CDR2 YNNKEL (reference sequence). CDR3 in amino acids: CASSRLDTEAFF. In DNA form, the CDR3 reads TGTGCCAGCAGCCGGCTTGACACTGAAGCTTTCTTT.

The chain uses TRBV25-1 and TRBJ2-7; either TRBD1 or TRBD2 may fit D (5 bases each). From germline, CDR1 is MGHDK and CDR2 SYGVNS. Trimming pared 4 bases from V and 7 bases from J, leaving 14 bases between. The CDR3 covers 13 residues. CDR3 protein: CASSVWGIGEQYF. The CDR3 nucleotides read TGTGCCAGCAGTGTTTGGGGGATCGGGGAGCAGTACTTC.

The V call is TRBV7-8, the J call TRBJ2-5; D unresolved. The CDR3 spans 15 residues. Germline lookup yields CDR1 SGHVS and CDR2 FQNEAQ. V shed 1 base and J shed 1 base, with 10 bases lying between them. As DNA, the CDR3 is TGTGCCAGCAGCTTAGGAGCCGGCACCCAAGAGACCCAGTACTTC. It codes for CASSLGAGTQETQYF.

With regard to this clone: The same CDR3 also results from other DNA sequences found in this sample. The chain combines TRBV6-1 with TRBJ2-2; D remains unclear. The V and J ends lost 3 bases and 1 base respectively, with 3 bases between them. In germline, CDR1 is MNHNS, CDR2 SASEGT. This CDR3 has 13 residues. The CDR3 nucleotides are TGTGCCAGCAGTGACGGGAACACCGGGGAGCTGTTTTTT. Its protein is CASSDGNTGELFF.